This T cell receptor (beta chain) was sequenced in a study of identical twins. Each CDR3 protein is one row after TCRdb ran MiXCR on the 5' RACE reads. This repertoire shows roughly 1,500,000 distinct CDR3 sequences, around 29% found once; its top ten account for around 0.25%. The length of the CDR3 is 16 residues. Trimming at V came to 2 bases and at J to 0 bases, leaving 4 bases not matched to a gene. This receptor was obtained from a newborn girl in good health. Sequencing input: cord blood. V gene TRBV12-3 or TRBV12-4 combines with J gene TRBJ2-4; 7 bases fit TRBD1. DNA of the CDR3: TGTGCCAGCAGTTTAAGACAGGGAGTAGCCAAAAACATTCAGTACTTC. Translated, it gives CASSLRQGVAKNIQYF.